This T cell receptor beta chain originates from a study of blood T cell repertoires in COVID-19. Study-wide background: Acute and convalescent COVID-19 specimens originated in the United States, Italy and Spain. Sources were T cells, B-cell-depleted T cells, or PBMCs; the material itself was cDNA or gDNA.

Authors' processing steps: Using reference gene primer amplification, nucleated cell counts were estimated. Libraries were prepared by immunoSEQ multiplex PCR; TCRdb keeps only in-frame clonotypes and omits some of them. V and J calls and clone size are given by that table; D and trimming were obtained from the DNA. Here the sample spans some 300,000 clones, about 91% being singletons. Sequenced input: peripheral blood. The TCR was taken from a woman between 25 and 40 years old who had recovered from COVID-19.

In DNA form, the CDR3 reads TGTGCCAGCAGCACAGGGTTCTCTGGAAACACCATATATTTT. This gives the protein CASSTGFSGNTIYF. This chain joins TRBV28 and TRBJ1-3; tentatively, D is TRBD1 (6 bases). Germline values: CDR1 MDHEN, CDR2 SYDVKM. This CDR3 has 14 residues. The V and J ends lost 6 bases and 0 bases respectively, with 9 bases between them.